This note documents a single T cell receptor beta chain sequence. What it recognizes is unknown. This sample stems from a study of cytomegalovirus exposure and HLA in healthy donors. General observations from the study: Reports described diagnosis of cytomegalovirus status by the classifier as highly specific and sensitive.

60 Vbeta and 13 Jbeta primers were used in PCR. TCRdb's copy holds only in-frame clones and misses some; the assay was immunoSEQ multiplex PCR. The sample includes 100,000 to 120,000 clones, approximately 83% of them seen just once. The CDR3 totals 11 residues. This sequence originates from a man in his forties in good health and CMV-seronegative. The specimen was PBMCs. The rearrangement links TRBV21-1 to TRBJ1-1; TRBD1, as called in the table, went unchecked against the DNA. TRBV21-1 is flagged as a pseudogene. This CDR3 is CASSKAQEAFF. DNA for the CDR3: TGTGCCAGCAGCAAGGCCCAAGAAGCTTTCTTT.